This TCR beta chain appears in the sequencing data of a study of blood T cell repertoires in COVID-19. Study-wide context: Sites in the United States, Italy and Spain provided acute and convalescent COVID-19 samples.

This clone appeared a single time. CDR1 is KGHDR, CDR2 SFDVKD, per germline. V trimming: 3 bases; J trimming: 0 bases; junction bases outside the gene matches: 2. CDR3 length: 16 amino acids. Authors' data handling: Estimates of nucleated cell counts were drawn from the amplification of reference gene primers. TCRdb's copy holds only in-frame clones and misses some; the assay was immunoSEQ multiplex PCR. The V and J calls and the clone size are those of that table, but D and trimming were determined from the DNA. The sample contains under 300,000 clones, 90% of which appear only once. Seattle patient enrollment occurred during active infection, with longitudinal follow-up thereafter.

The clonotype was recovered from a woman in her sixties with COVID-19, enrolled during active disease. Sequenced input: peripheral blood. The rearrangement uses TRBV24-1 and TRBJ2-1, with TRBD2 matching 9 bases. The CDR3 DNA follows: TGTGCCACCAGTGATGGACTAGCGAGCTCCTACAATGAGCAGTTCTTC. Amino acids: CATSDGLASSYNEQFF.